This is a list of T cell receptor beta chains from one sample in a study of tumor-infiltrating lymphocytes in primary liver carcinoma. TCRdb reanalysed the multiplex PCR reads using MiXCR and keeps one entry per CDR3 protein. The sample lists some 190,000 distinct CDR3 sequences, 60% seen once, with approximately 65% in the top ten. The sample consisted of peripheral blood. The receptors shown here come from a man aged 40-49 years with primary liver carcinoma and hepatitis B virus infection. Both conserved end residues are part of each CDR3. The size entry is marked missing in some rows and otherwise reads once, few, many or a size class.

V gene: TRBV6-6
J gene: TRBJ2-7
clone size: few
CDR3 protein: CASSYLDRSPEQYF

V gene: TRBV29-1
J gene: TRBJ2-7
clone size: many
CDR3 protein: CSVAGTSGRAWDEQYF

V gene: TRBV29-1
J gene: TRBJ2-5
clone size: -
CDR3 protein: CIVRGSGRETQYF

V gene: TRBV29-1
J gene: TRBJ2-7
clone size: many
CDR3 protein: CSVETQAHEQYF

V gene: TRBV14
J gene: TRBJ1-3
clone size: -
CDR3 protein: CASSHYGGNTIYF

V gene: TRBV29-1
J gene: TRBJ1-2
clone size: -
CDR3 protein: CSGGGLNYGYTF

V gene: TRBV11-2
J gene: TRBJ2-1
clone size: once
CDR3 protein: CASSLFGGGIQGNEEFF

V gene: TRBV29-1
J gene: TRBJ2-3
clone size: -
CDR3 protein: CSVEDPTGSHTDTQYF

V gene: TRBV4-2
J gene: TRBJ2-3
clone size: -
CDR3 protein: CASGQDAASGVSDTQYF

V gene: TRBV21-1
J gene: TRBJ1-5
clone size: -
CDR3 protein: CASSPSGRVDQPQHF

V gene: TRBV11-2
J gene: TRBJ2-3
clone size: many
CDR3 protein: CASSLVRGAHTQYF

V gene: TRBV6-2/TRBV6-3
J gene: TRBJ2-7
clone size: few
CDR3 protein: CASADPYEQYF

V gene: TRBV12-3/TRBV12-4
J gene: TRBJ2-3
clone size: few
CDR3 protein: CASSPRDTYTDTQYF

V gene: TRBV11-2
J gene: TRBJ2-7
clone size: -
CDR3 protein: CTSSLTDGAYELYF

V gene: TRBV11-2
J gene: TRBJ1-5
clone size: -
CDR3 protein: CASSRGSDQPQHF